This TCR beta chain emerged from a study of response to subunit inactivated influenza vaccine. This clonotype was counted a few times. Its specificity is unknown. TCRdb independently ran MiXCR on the RT-PCR reads; one entry per CDR3 protein. The profile shows fewer than 650,000 distinct CDR3 sequences, roughly 13% of them singletons. The V gene lost 5 bases and the J gene lost 6 bases, with 17 bases spanning the gap. Per the germline V gene, CDR1 is SGHAT and CDR2 is FQNNGV. This CDR3 is built from 16 residues. General study points: Authors proposed each seasonal influenza vaccination draws in few new T cells.

V usage is TRBV11-2 and J usage is TRBJ1-6; D unresolved. Material: PBMCs from blood, obtained roughly 48 days after vaccination. The sequence was obtained from a man aged 45-65 years who received an inactivated influenza vaccine. The CDR3 is CASSPKWPQLNSPLHF. The CDR3 DNA sequence: TGTGCCAGCAGCCCCAAGTGGCCACAGCTTAATTCACCCCTCCACTTT. Based on the CDR3 plus reference TRBV11-2 and TRBJ1-6, the full variable domain is EAGVAQSPRYKIIEKRQSVAFWCNPISGHATLYWYQQILGQGPKLLIQFQNNGVVDDSQLPKDRFSAERLKGVDSTLKIQPAKLEDSAVYLCASSPKWPQLNSPLHFGNGTRLTVT.